This TCR beta chain was sequenced during a study of blood T cell repertoires in COVID-19. Methods used by the authors: How many nucleated cells were present was estimated from reference gene primer amplification. Assay used: immunoSEQ multiplex PCR; TCRdb lists only in-frame clones, some missing. Clonal size and the V and J genes are those of that table, whereas D and trimming came from the DNA. Counted here are 150,000 to 200,000 clones, about 86% occurring once; the ten biggest clones make up almost 1%. CDR1 and CDR2 (germline): WSHSY, SAAADI. With V trimmed by 7 bases and J by 6 bases, 17 bases remained unmatched. CDR3 length equals 16 residues.

The J gene is TRBJ2-5, the V gene TRBV10-2; TRBD1 aligns across 7 bases. The sequencing input was peripheral blood. The TCR comes from a man aged 18 to 29 with acute or convalescent COVID-19. The chain's CDR3 is CASTTSEGAMGKTQYF. In nucleotides, the CDR3 is TGCGCCAGCACCACAAGTGAGGGGGCGATGGGAAAGACCCAGTACTTC.